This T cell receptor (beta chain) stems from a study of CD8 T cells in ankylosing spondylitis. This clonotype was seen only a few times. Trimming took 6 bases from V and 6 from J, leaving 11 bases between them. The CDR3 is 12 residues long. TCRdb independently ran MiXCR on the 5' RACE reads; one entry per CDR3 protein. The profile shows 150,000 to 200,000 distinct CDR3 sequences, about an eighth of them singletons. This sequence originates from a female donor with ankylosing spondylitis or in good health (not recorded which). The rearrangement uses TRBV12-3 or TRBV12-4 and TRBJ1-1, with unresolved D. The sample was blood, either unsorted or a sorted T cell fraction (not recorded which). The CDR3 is CASRLGSPEAFF. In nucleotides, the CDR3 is TGTGCCAGCAGGCTCGGGAGCCCTGAAGCTTTCTTT.